The sequence of this T cell receptor (beta chain) was determined in a study of CD8 T cells in Susac syndrome. About the study: The Susac syndrome patients that were sequenced included six with active disease and roughly 8 in remission.

With random hexamers, 0.5 to 1 ug RNA was reverse transcribed. Amplification of TCR beta CDR3 spanned 54 Vbeta and 13 Jbeta via immunoSEQ multiplex PCR. TCRdb itself ran the immunoSEQ multiplex PCR reads through MiXCR, one entry per CDR3 protein. The data show some 140,000 distinct CDR3 sequences, over 90% seen once. Germline CDR1 SGHTA, CDR2 FQGTGA. The junction had 3 bases not matched to a gene; V was cut back by 5 bases and J by 5 bases. The CDR3 totals 13 residues. This clonotype was obtained from a human donor with Susac syndrome. Sample: CD8+ T cells from PBMCs. This rearrangement joins TRBV7-3 to TRBJ2-1, with TRBD2 matching over 7 bases. CDR3 bases: TGTGCCAGCAGCCTCGGGACTAACAATGAGCAGTTCTTC. Translated: CASSLGTNNEQFF.